A selection of T cell receptor beta chains follows, all from one sample in a study of blood T cells in healthy people across ages. In TCRdb, the 5' RACE reads were re-called with MiXCR into one record per CDR3 protein. Among nearly 800,000 distinct CDR3 sequences listed, roughly 25% were seen once. This same sample was also taken into another study, of T cells of mothers and their children.

Sequenced material: blood. These receptors came from a boy under 18 in good health. CDR3s include the opening cysteine and the closing phenylalanine or tryptophan. The order of the fields is clone size, J gene, V gene, D gene, CDR3 DNA, CDR3 protein. D genes are given only for firm matches. The size field is filled for only some rows; it gives once, few, many or a size class.

size: -
J: TRBJ2-7
V: TRBV12-3/TRBV12-4
D: -
DNA: TGTGCCAGCAGTGCTCAAGCCTACGAGCAGTACTTC
CDR3: CASSAQAYEQYF

size: few
J: TRBJ2-6
V: TRBV24-1
D: -
DNA: TGTGCCACCAGTGATCAGTCAAAAGGGGCCAACGTCCTGACTTTC
CDR3: CATSDQSKGANVLTF

size: few
J: TRBJ2-2
V: TRBV19
D: -
DNA: TGTGCCACCGCGGGGCCAGGGATGAACACCGGGGAGCTGTTTTTT
CDR3: CATAGPGMNTGELFF

size: -
J: TRBJ2-1
V: TRBV27
D: -
DNA: TGTGCCAGCAGTTTATGGGCAGACAATGAGCAGTTCTTC
CDR3: CASSLWADNEQFF

size: -
J: TRBJ2-7
V: TRBV20-1
D: TRBD2
DNA: TGCAGTGCCGCAAATAGCGGGAGAGCCTACGAGCAGTACTTC
CDR3: CSAANSGRAYEQYF

size: few
J: TRBJ2-7
V: TRBV28
D: TRBD1
DNA: TGTGCCAGCAGTTCCTCCGGGACAGGGATGTACGAGCAGTACTTC
CDR3: CASSSSGTGMYEQYF

size: few
J: TRBJ2-3
V: TRBV20-1
D: TRBD2
DNA: TGCAGTGCTAGAGGAGCGGGGGGCCTACGAAGTACAGATACGCAGTATTTT
CDR3: CSARGAGGLRSTDTQYF

size: -
J: TRBJ2-2
V: TRBV15
D: -
DNA: TGTGCCACCAGCAGAGACGGCGGAAAAAACACCGGGGAGCTGTTTTTT
CDR3: CATSRDGGKNTGELFF

size: -
J: TRBJ2-1
V: TRBV4-2
D: TRBD1
DNA: TGTGCCAGCAGCCAAAAGGAGGGACAGGGGTCCTACAATGAGCAGTTCTTC
CDR3: CASSQKEGQGSYNEQFF

size: -
J: TRBJ2-3
V: TRBV6-2/TRBV6-3
D: TRBD2
DNA: TGTGCCAGCAGTTATTTACCGGGAGGAACAGATACGCAGTATTTT
CDR3: CASSYLPGGTDTQYF

size: -
J: TRBJ1-4
V: TRBV6-1
D: -
DNA: TGTGCCAGCAACCCAACGTTCGCGGGAGGACTTAATGAAAAACTGTTTTTT
CDR3: CASNPTFAGGLNEKLFF

size: -
J: TRBJ1-4
V: TRBV12-3/TRBV12-4
D: -
DNA: TGTGCCAGCGAGGACATTAACCGTGAAAAACTGTTTTTT
CDR3: CASEDINREKLFF

size: -
J: TRBJ2-7
V: TRBV7-9
D: -
DNA: TGTGCCAGCAGCTTCGGGGTAGGGACCTACGAGCAGTACTTC
CDR3: CASSFGVGTYEQYF